There are a few counts of the clone carrying this T cell receptor beta chain. There are 17 residues in the CDR3. The V gene lost 0 bases and the J gene lost 5 bases, with 18 bases spanning the gap. The germline CDR1 and CDR2 sequences are SGHTA and FQGNSA. This record comes from a study of human T cells and chemical hapten exposure. Study information: A roughly 2 cm by roughly 2 cm inner upper arm patch received 2% DPC for sensitization.

The time point here: patch test 3, about 24 weeks after DPC sensitization. Treatment noted: therapeutic diphenylcyclopropenone sensitization with weekly scalp DPC. TCRdb ran MiXCR on the RACE reads and lists one entry per CDR3 protein. The sample records around 130,000 distinct CDR3 sequences, 11% being singletons. The chain recombines TRBV7-2 with TRBJ2-3; D is uncertain. The TCR comes from a woman aged 45-60 years with alopecia areata. Some clones in this sample may be carry-over from other donors' samples. The source was whole blood, collected in connection with sensitization to the hapten diphenylcyclopropenone (DPC). CDR3 in DNA: TGTGCCAGCAGCTTAGCGCTTAGTGTTAGGTCCGGAGATACGCAGTATTTT. Protein: CASSLALSVRSGDTQYF.